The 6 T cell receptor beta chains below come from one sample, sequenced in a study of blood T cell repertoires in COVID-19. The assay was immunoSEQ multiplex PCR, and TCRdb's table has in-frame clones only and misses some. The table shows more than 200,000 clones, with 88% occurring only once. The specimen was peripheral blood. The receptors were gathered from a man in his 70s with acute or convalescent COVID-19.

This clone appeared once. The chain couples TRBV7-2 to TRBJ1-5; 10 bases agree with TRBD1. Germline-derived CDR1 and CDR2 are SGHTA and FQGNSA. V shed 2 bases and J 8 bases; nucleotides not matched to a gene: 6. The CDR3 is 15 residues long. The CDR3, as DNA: TGTGCCAGCAGCTTATGGACAGGGGGAGGTGAGCCCCAGCATTTT. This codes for CASSLWTGGGEPQHF.

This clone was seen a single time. CDR3 region: CASSRSQGRQPQHF. CDR3 nucleotide sequence: TGTGCCAGTAGTCGGTCCCAGGGCCGTCAGCCCCAGCATTTT. The chain has TRBV19 and TRBJ1-5, with a weak D call TRBD1 (5 bases). Germline lookup yields CDR1 LNHDA and CDR2 SQIVND (reference sequence). V lost 5 bases to trimming and J lost 6 bases, with 14 bases between them. This CDR3 spans 14 amino acids.

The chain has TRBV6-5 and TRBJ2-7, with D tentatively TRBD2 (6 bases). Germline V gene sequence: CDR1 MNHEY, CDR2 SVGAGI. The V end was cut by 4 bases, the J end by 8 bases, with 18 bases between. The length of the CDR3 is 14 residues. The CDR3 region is CASSLLRDPFKQYF. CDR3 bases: TGTGCCAGCAGTTTGTTGCGGGACCCCTTCAAGCAGTACTTC.

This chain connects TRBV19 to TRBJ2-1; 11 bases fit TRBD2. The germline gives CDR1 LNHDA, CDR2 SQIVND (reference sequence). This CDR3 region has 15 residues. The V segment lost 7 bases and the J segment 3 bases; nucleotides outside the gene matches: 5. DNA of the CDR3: TGTGCCAGTACCATGACTAGCGGGATCTACAATGAGCAGTTCTTC. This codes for CASTMTSGIYNEQFF.

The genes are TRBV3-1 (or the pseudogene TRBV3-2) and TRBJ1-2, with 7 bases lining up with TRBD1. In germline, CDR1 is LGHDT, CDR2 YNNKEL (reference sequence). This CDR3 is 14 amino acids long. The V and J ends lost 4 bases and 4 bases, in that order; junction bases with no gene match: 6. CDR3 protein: CASSRGGVGYGYTF. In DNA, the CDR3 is TGTGCCAGCAGCCGAGGGGGCGTTGGCTATGGCTACACCTTC.

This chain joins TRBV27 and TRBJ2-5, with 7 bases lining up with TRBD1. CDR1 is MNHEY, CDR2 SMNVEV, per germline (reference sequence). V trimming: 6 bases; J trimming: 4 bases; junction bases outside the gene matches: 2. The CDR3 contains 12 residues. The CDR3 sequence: CASRRQGETQYF. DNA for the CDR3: TGTGCCAGCAGAAGACAGGGAGAGACCCAGTACTTC.